This is a list of T cell receptor beta chains from one sample in a study of cytomegalovirus exposure and HLA in healthy donors. Sequencing was performed with immunoSEQ multiplex PCR; in TCRdb, only in-frame clones are kept and a portion is missing. There are about 82,000 clones in the sample; 90% to 95% occur only once, and more than 0.6% lies in the top ten. Input material: PBMCs. These receptors were collected from a woman between 18 and 30 years old in good health and CMV-seronegative. Each CDR3 is given with its conserved first and last residue. The D gene is left open where the match is weak. Rows give clone size only sometimes, using once, few, many, or a class for an expanded clone.

J,V,D,size,DNA,CDR3
TRBJ2-3,TRBV4-3,TRBD2,few,TGCGCCAGCAGCCAGACTAGCGGGGGGGCCACAGATACGCAGTATTTT,CASSQTSGGATDTQYF
TRBJ2-6,TRBV29-1,NA,NA,TGCAGCGTTGAAGATCGCTTAGGCCAGGCCCGCTCTGGGGCCAACGTCCTGACTTTC,CSVEDRLGQARSGANVLTF
TRBJ1-4,TRBV4-3,TRBD1,NA,TGCGCCAGCAGCCAGCAGGGGGCCGTACATGAAAAACTGTTTTTT,CASSQQGAVHEKLFF
TRBJ2-3,TRBV4-3,TRBD2,NA,TGCGCCAGCAGCCAAGATTTGCGGGAGGTCCGCACAGATACGCAGTATTTT,CASSQDLREVRTDTQYF
TRBJ1-1,TRBV18,TRBD1,NA,TGTGCCAGCACTGGACAGGGGTACACTGAAGCTTTCTTT,CASTGQGYTEAFF
TRBJ2-7,TRBV30,TRBD2,NA,TGTGCCTGGAGTGTGATAAGCGGGAGGTTGGGAGAGCAGTACTTC,CAWSVISGRLGEQYF
TRBJ2-2,TRBV27,NA,NA,TGTGCCAGCAGTTGGGACACCTTGAACACCGGGGAGCTGTTTTTT,CASSWDTLNTGELFF
TRBJ1-1,TRBV9,NA,NA,TGTGCCAGCAGCGTAGGGCAGGCGGGGACTGAAGCTTTCTTT,CASSVGQAGTEAFF
TRBJ1-2,TRBV5-5,NA,NA,TGTGCCAGCAGCTCCGGGGAGGCTGGCTACACCTTC,CASSSGEAGYTF
TRBJ2-1,TRBV4-3,TRBD2,NA,TGCGCCAGCAGCCAAGGACTAGCGGGGGATAGGCAGTTCTTC,CASSQGLAGDRQFF
TRBJ1-2,TRBV2,NA,NA,TGTGCCAGCCCCTATGGCTATGGCTACACCTTC,CASPYGYGYTF
TRBJ2-3,TRBV7-2,NA,NA,TGTGCCAGCAGCTTTAGGGGGAAGGATACGCAGTATTTT,CASSFRGKDTQYF
TRBJ2-2,TRBV5-1,TRBD2,NA,TGCGCCAGCAGCTCCAGACTAGCGGGGGTCGACACCGGGGAGCTGTTTTTT,CASSSRLAGVDTGELFF
TRBJ2-7,TRBV7-2,NA,NA,TGTGCCAGCAGACCGGGACGGGGGGCGCGCAGCGAGCAGTACTTC,CASRPGRGARSEQYF
TRBJ2-1,TRBV29-1,NA,NA,TGCAGCGTTTTATGGCAGAATTACAATGAGCAGTTCTTC,CSVLWQNYNEQFF
TRBJ1-4,TRBV27,NA,NA,TGTGCCAGCAGTTTAAGGGGCAGTAATGAAAAACTGTTTTTT,CASSLRGSNEKLFF
TRBJ1-2,TRBV20-1,NA,NA,TGCAGTGCTAGAGACAGCTATGGCTACACCTTC,CSARDSYGYTF
TRBJ2-1,TRBV4-3,TRBD2,NA,TGCGCCAGCAGCCAAGAATCGGGAGGGACTCGGGCCTACAATGAGCAGTTCTTC,CASSQESGGTRAYNEQFF
TRBJ2-7,TRBV19,NA,NA,TGTGCCAGTAGTATTAAGGTCGAGGACGAGCAGTACTTC,CASSIKVEDEQYF
TRBJ2-1,TRBV6-4,TRBD2,NA,TGTGCCAGCAGTGACGGGACTAGTAGTGTGAATGAGCAGTTCTTC,CASSDGTSSVNEQFF
TRBJ2-1,TRBV4-3,TRBD2,NA,TGCGCCAGCAGACCCCGACTAGCGGCTTACAATGAGCAGTTCTTC,CASRPRLAAYNEQFF
TRBJ2-7,TRBV6-5,TRBD1,NA,TGTGCCAGCAGCAGGGGGTTCTACGAGCAGTACTTC,CASSRGFYEQYF
TRBJ2-3,TRBV7-2,NA,NA,TGTGCCAGCAGTTATAATAGCGACCTGGCGCAGTATTTT,CASSYNSDLAQYF
TRBJ1-1,TRBV10-3,TRBD1,NA,TGTGCCATCAGTGAGTCTATAGGGGGCGGCCGCACTGAAGCTTTCTTT,CAISESIGGGRTEAFF